The entry that follows covers one T cell receptor (beta chain) sequence. The antigen is undetermined. This sample is drawn from a study of PD-1 blockade in classical Hodgkin lymphoma. About the study: Once every 2 weeks, patients received intravenous nivolumab at 3 mg/kg.

After autologous stem cell transplantation all patients relapsed, and prior brentuximab vedotin exposure differed between cohorts. Assay used: immunoSEQ multiplex PCR; TCRdb lists only in-frame clones, some missing. The data hold 98,000 or so clones, with about 88% observed a single time. Study-wide results and caveats: Similar baseline diversity was found in complete responders and newly diagnosed patients.

The sequence was obtained from a human donor with classical Hodgkin lymphoma. Sequencing used peripheral blood mononuclear cells (PBMCs), obtained before the second cycle of nivolumab.

The CDR3 DNA is TGTGCCAGCAGTCCCCAGGGCAGGGTAAATGAGCAGTTCTTC. Its translation is CASSPQGRVNEQFF. This sequence joins TRBV6-5 and TRBJ2-1, with D tentatively TRBD1 (5 bases). The germline CDR1 and CDR2 sequences are MNHEY and SVGAGI. This CDR3 region has 14 residues. Between the trimmed V and J ends, which lost 5 bases and 7 bases, there was a span of 15 bases.